This TCR beta chain was identified during a study of regulatory T cells in long-lasting Graves disease. The length of the CDR3 is 13 residues. The junction had 9 bases not matched to a gene; V was cut back by 2 bases and J by 11 bases. Germline V gene sequence: CDR1 WNHNN, CDR2 SYGVQD (reference sequence). The time point: newly diagnosed GD, antithyroid drugs for less than 3 months. There was RNA extracted from PBMCs, and the TCR library was made from it. It was an endocrinology department in Xi'an, China, that provided the patients. This clonotype came up a few times. For TCR beta, libraries came from iRepertoire HTBI primers and Arm-PCR of CDR3 regions. TCRdb recomputed calls from the multiplex PCR reads with MiXCR, one row per CDR3 protein. In the table there are about 620,000 distinct CDR3 sequences, roughly 15% of which are singletons. The same data also went into a second study, on T cells in Graves' hyperthyroidism and ophthalmopathy.

The source material was peripheral blood mononuclear cells (PBMCs), sampled at new diagnosis, from a patient treated with antithyroid drugs. This clonotype originated in a young woman with Graves disease. The rearrangement links TRBV10-1 to TRBJ2-7; 7 bases line up with TRBD2. The DNA for the CDR3 is TGCGCCAGCAGTGAGACTCCGGGAGGAAGTGAGTACTTC. Encoded protein: CASSETPGGSEYF.